These 4 T cell receptor beta chains were sequenced from one sample in a study of blood T cell repertoires in COVID-19. This table comes from immunoSEQ multiplex PCR, and its TCRdb copy is limited to in-frame clones, with some not included. The top ten hold roughly 2.3% of the sample, which has 150,000 or so clones, roughly 93% seen once. Sequenced input: peripheral blood. These receptors originate from a man younger than 30 with acute or convalescent COVID-19.

The chain's CDR3 is CASSSQGGQGINQPQHF. Here the CDR3 DNA reads TGCGCCAGCAGCTCCCAAGGGGGACAGGGAATAAATCAGCCCCAGCATTTT. V and J are TRBV4-1 and TRBJ1-5; 9 nucleotides match TRBD1. This CDR3 is built from 17 residues. Germline V CDR1 and CDR2: MGHRA, YSYEKL. The junction had 12 bases not matched to a gene; V was cut back by 5 bases and J by 4 bases.

The V call is TRBV5-8, the J call TRBJ2-7, with 8 bases matching TRBD1. With 5 bases clipped from V and 2 bases from J, the junction kept 6 bases outside the gene matches. Germline assignment: CDR1 SGHTS and CDR2 YDEGEE. The length of the CDR3 is 14 residues. The CDR3 nucleotides read TGTGCCAGCAGGCGTCGACAGGGGACCTACGAGCAGTACTTC. Encoded protein: CASRRRQGTYEQYF.

The chain carries TRBV5-1 and TRBJ2-3; TRBD2 matches 7 bases. The V and J ends lost 3 bases and 2 bases, in that order; junction bases with no gene match: 3. The CDR3 is 14 residues long. From germline, CDR1 is SGHRS and CDR2 YFSETQ. Written as DNA, the CDR3 is TGCGCCAGCAGCTCGGGACTAAACACAGATACGCAGTATTTT. Translating gives CASSSGLNTDTQYF.

In the case of this clone: A junction end diverges from the germline sequence, so it may reflect a read error. V and J are TRBV27 and TRBJ1-5; perhaps TRBD1 as D (6 bases). The CDR3 is 16 amino acids. The germline gives CDR1 MNHEY, CDR2 SMNVEV (reference sequence). Written as DNA, the CDR3 is TGTGCCGGCAGTTTCCAGAATACAGGGCGTCATCAGCCCCAGCATTTT. Amino acid sequence: CAGSFQNTGRHQPQHF.